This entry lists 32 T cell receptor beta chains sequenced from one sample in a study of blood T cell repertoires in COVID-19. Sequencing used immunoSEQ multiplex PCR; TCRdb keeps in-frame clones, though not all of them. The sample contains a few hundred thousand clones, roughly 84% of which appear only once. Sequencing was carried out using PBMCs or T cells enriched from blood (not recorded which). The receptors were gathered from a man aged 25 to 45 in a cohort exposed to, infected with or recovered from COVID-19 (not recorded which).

The CDR3 nucleotides are TGCGCCAGCAGCCAAGATTTAGCGGGGACCTACGAGCAGTACTTC. This translates into CASSQDLAGTYEQYF. This rearrangement joins TRBV4-1 to TRBJ2-7; 8 bases align to TRBD2. CDR1 is MGHRA, CDR2 YSYEKL, per germline. V shed 0 bases, J shed 2 bases, and the junction held 3 bases outside the gene matches. CDR3 length: 15 residues.

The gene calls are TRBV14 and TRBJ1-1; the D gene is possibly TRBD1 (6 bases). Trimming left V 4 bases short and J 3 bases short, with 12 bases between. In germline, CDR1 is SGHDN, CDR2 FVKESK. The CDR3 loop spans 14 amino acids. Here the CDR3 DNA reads TGTGCCAGCAGCCCCGGAACAGGGTACACTGAAGCTTTCTTT. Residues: CASSPGTGYTEAFF.

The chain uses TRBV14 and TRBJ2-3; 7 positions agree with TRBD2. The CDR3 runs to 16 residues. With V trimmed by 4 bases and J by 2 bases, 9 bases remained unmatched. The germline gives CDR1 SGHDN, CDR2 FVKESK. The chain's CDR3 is CASSLTWDYYTDTQYF. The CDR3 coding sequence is TGTGCCAGCAGCCTTACTTGGGACTACTACACAGATACGCAGTATTTT.

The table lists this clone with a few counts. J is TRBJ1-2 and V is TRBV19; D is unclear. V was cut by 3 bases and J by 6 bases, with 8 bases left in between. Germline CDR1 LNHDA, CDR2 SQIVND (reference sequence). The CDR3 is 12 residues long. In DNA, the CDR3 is TGTGCCAGTAGTATCGAGGGTAATGGCTACACCTTC. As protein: CASSIEGNGYTF.

The CDR3 DNA follows: TGTGCCAGCAGCCGGGGACAGGTTAGGGGTCTTCGATTCAGCAATCAGCCCCAGCATTTT. This encodes CASSRGQVRGLRFSNQPQHF. The gene calls are TRBV7-9 and TRBJ1-5; TRBD1 matches at 8 bases. Germline V gene lookup returns CDR1 SEHNR and CDR2 FQNEAQ (reference sequence). V lost 5 bases to trimming and J lost 1 base; unmatched junction nucleotides: 19. This CDR3 contains 20 residues.

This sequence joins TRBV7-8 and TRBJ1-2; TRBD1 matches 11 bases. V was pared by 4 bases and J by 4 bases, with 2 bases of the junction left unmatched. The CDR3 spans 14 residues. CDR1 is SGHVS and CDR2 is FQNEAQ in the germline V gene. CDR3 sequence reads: CASSSGTGGYGYTF. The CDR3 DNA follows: TGTGCCAGCAGCTCCGGGACAGGGGGCTATGGCTACACCTTC.

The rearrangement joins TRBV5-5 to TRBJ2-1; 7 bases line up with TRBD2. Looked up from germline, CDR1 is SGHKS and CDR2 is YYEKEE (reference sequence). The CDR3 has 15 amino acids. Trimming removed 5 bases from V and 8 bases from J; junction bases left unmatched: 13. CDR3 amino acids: CASSYGTNYNDEQFF. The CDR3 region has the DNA TGTGCCAGCAGTTACGGGACTAACTACAACGATGAGCAGTTCTTC.

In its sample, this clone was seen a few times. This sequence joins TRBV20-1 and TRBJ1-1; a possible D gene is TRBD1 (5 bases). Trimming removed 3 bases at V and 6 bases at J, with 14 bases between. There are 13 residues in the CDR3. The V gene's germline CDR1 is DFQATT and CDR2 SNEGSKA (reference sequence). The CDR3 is CSASSPGKAEAFF. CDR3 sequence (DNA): TGCAGTGCTAGTTCCCCAGGGAAGGCTGAAGCTTTCTTT.

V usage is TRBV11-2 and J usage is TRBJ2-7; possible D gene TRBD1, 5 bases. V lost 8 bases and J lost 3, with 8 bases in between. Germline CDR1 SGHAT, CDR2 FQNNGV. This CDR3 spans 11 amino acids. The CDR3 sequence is CASRQYYEQYF. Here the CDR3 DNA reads TGTGCCAGCCGACAGTACTACGAGCAGTACTTC.

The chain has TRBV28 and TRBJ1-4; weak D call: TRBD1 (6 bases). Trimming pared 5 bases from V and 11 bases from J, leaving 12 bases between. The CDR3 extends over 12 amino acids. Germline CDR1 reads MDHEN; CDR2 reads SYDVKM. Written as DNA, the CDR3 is TGTGCCAGCAGTCTACAGGGTCGGAAACTGTTTTTT. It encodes CASSLQGRKLFF.

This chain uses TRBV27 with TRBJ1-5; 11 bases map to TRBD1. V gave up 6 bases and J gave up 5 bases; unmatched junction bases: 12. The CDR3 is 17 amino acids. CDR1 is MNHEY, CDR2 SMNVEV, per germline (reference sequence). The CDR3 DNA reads TGTGCCAGCAGCCGCGCCCTCGGGACAGGGGGAGATCAGCCCCAGCATTTT. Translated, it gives CASSRALGTGGDQPQHF.

CDR3 sequence reads: CASSFGGATEAFF. CDR3 nucleotide sequence: TGTGCCAGCAGTTTCGGGGGGGCGACTGAAGCTTTCTTT. The genes are TRBV27 and TRBJ1-1; a possible D gene is TRBD1 (6 bases). The V end was cut by 3 bases, the J end by 5 bases, with 10 bases between. Germline V gives CDR1 MNHEY, CDR2 SMNVEV (reference sequence). CDR3 size: 13 residues.

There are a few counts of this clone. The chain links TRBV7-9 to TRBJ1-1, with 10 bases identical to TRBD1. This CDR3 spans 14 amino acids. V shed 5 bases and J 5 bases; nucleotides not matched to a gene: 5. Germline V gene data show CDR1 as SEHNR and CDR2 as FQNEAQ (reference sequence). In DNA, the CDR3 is TGTGCCAGCAGCCCGACAGGGGGCGGAACTGAAGCTTTCTTT. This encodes CASSPTGGGTEAFF.

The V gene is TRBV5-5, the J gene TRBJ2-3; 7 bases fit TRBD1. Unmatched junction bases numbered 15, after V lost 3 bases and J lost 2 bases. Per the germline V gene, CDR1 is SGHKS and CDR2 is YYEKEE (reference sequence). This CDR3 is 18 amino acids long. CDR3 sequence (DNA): TGTGCCAGCAGCTCGGGTCTGGAATACGGGACAGACACAGATACGCAGTATTTT. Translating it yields CASSSGLEYGTDTDTQYF.

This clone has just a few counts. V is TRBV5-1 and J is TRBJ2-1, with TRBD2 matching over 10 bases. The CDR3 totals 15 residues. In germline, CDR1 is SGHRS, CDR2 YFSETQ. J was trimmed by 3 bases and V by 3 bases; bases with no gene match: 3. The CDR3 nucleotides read TGCGCCAGCAGCTACGGGACTAGCGACTACAATGAGCAGTTCTTC. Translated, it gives CASSYGTSDYNEQFF.

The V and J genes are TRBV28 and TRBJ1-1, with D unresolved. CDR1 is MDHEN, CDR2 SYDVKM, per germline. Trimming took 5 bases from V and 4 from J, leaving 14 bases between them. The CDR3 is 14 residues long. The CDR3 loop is CASSANRGLTEAFF. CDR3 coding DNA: TGTGCCAGCAGTGCGAACCGAGGGCTCACTGAAGCTTTCTTT.

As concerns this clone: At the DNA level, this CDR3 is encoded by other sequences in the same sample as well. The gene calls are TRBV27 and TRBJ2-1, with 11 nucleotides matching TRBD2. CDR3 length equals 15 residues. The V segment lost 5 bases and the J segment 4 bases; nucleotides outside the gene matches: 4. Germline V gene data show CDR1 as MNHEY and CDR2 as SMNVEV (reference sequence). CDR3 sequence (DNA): TGTGCCAGCAGTCCCGGGACTAGCGGTTACAATGAGCAGTTCTTC. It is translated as CASSPGTSGYNEQFF.

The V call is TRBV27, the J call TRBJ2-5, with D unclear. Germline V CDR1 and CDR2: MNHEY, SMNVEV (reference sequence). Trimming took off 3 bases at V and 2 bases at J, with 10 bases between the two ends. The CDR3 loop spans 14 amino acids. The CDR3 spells CASSFVSDQETQYF. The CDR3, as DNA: TGTGCCAGCAGTTTTGTGAGTGATCAAGAGACCCAGTACTTC.

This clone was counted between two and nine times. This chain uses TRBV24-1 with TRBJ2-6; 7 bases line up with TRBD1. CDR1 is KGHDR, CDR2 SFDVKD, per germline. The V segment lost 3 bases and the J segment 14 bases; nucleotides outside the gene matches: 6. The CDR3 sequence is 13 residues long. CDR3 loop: CATSDRDRLFLTF. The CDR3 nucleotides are TGTGCCACCAGTGATCGGGACAGATTATTCCTGACTTTC.

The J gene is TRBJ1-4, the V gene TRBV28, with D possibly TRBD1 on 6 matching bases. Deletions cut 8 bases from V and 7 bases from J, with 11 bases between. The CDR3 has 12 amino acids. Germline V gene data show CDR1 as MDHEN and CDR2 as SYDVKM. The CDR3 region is CASRTEGEKLFF. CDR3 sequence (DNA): TGTGCCAGCCGGACAGAGGGTGAAAAACTGTTTTTT.

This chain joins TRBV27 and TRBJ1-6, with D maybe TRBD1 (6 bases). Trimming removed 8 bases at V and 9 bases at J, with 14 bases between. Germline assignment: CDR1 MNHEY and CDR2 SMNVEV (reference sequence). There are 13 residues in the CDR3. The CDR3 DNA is TGTGCCAGCGCCAGGGGATTGGGTTCACCCCTCCACTTT. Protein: CASARGLGSPLHF.

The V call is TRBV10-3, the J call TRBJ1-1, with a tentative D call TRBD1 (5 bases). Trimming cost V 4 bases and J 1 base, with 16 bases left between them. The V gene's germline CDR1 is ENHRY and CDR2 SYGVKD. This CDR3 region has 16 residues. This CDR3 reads CAISVKPRQRNTEAFF. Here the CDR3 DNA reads TGTGCCATCAGTGTGAAGCCGAGACAGAGGAACACTGAAGCTTTCTTT.

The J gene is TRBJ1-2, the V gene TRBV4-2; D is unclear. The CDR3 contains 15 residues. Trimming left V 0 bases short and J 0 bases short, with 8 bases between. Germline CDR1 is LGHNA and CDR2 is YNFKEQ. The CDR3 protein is CASSQESRANYGYTF. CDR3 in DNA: TGTGCCAGCAGCCAAGAATCAAGAGCTAACTATGGCTACACCTTC.

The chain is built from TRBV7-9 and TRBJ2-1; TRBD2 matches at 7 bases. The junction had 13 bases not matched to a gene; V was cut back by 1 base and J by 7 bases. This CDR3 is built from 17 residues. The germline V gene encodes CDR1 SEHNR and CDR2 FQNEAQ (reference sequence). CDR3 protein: CASSLDSGRSGGNEQFF. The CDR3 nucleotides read TGTGCCAGCAGCTTAGATTCCGGGAGGAGTGGCGGGAATGAGCAGTTCTTC.

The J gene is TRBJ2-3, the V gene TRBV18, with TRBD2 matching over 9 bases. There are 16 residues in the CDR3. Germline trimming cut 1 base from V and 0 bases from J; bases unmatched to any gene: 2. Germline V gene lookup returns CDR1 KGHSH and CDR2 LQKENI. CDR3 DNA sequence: TGTGCCAGCTCACCACGGACTAGCGTAAGCACAGATACGCAGTATTTT. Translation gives CASSPRTSVSTDTQYF.

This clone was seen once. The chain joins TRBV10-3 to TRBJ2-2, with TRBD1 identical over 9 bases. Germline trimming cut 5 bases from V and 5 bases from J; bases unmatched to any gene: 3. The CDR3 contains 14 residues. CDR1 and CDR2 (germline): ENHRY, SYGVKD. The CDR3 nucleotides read TGTGCCATCAGTACGGGACAGGGAACCGGGGAGCTGTTTTTT. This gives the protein CAISTGQGTGELFF.

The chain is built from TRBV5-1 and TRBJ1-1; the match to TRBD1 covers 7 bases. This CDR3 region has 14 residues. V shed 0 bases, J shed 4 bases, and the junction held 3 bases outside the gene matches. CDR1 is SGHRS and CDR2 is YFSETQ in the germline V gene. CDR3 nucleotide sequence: TGCGCCAGCAGCTTGGAACAGGGGTCCACTGAAGCTTTCTTT. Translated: CASSLEQGSTEAFF.

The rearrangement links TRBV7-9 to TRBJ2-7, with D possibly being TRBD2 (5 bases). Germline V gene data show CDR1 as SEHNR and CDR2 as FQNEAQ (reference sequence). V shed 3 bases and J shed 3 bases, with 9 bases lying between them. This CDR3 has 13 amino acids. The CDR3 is CASSFSGNYEQYF. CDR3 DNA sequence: TGTGCCAGCAGCTTTTCGGGGAACTACGAGCAGTACTTC.

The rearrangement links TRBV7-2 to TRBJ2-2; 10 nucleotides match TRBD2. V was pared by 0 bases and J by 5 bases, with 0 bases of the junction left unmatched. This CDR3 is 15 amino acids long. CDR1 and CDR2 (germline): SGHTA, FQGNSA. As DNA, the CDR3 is TGTGCCAGCAGCTTAGCAGCGGGGGGGACCGGGGAGCTGTTTTTT. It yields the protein CASSLAAGGTGELFF.

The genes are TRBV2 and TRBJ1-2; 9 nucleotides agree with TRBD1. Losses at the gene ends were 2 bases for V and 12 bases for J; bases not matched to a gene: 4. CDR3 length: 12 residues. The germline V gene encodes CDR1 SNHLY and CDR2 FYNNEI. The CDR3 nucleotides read TGTGCCAGCAGTGAAAACTGGACAGGGGACACCTTC. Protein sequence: CASSENWTGDTF. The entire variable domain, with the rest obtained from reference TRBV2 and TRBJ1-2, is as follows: EPEVTQTPSHQVTQMGQEVILRCVPISNHLYFYWYRQILGQKVEFLVSFYNNEISEKSEIFDDQFSVERPDGSNFTLKIRSTKLEDSAMYFCASSENWTGDTFGSGTRLTVV.

The CDR3 coding sequence is TGTGCCACCAGCGACCGGGACAGGGGGCTCTATGGCTACACCTTC. Residues: CATSDRDRGLYGYTF. The chain couples TRBV15 to TRBJ1-2; 12 nucleotides agree with TRBD1. The CDR3 is 15 residues long. With V trimmed by 5 bases and J by 4 bases, 5 bases remained unmatched. The germline gives CDR1 LNHNV, CDR2 YYDKDF (reference sequence).

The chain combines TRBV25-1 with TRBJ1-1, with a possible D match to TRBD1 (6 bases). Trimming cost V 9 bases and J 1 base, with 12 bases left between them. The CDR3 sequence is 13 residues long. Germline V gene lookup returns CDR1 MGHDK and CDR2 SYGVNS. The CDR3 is CASTGRGNTEAFF. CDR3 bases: TGTGCCAGTACAGGGAGGGGGAACACTGAAGCTTTCTTT. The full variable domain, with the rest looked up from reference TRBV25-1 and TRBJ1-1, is EADIYQTPRYLVIGTGKKITLECSQTMGHDKMYWYQQDPGMELHLIHYSYGVNSTEKGDLSSESTVSRIRTEHFPLTLESARPSHTSQYLCASTGRGNTEAFFGQGTRLTVV.